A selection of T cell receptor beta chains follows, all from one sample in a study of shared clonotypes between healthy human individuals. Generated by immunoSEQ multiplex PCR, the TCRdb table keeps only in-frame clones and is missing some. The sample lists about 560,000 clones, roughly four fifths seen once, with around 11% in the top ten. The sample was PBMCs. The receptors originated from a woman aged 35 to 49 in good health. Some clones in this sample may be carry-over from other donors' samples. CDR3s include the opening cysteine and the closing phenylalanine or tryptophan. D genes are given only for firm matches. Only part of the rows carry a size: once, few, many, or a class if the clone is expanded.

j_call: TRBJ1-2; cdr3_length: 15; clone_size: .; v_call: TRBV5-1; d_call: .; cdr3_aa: CASSLDRLSNYGYTF; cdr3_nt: TGCGCCAGCAGCTTGGATCGCCTTTCTAACTATGGCTACACCTTC
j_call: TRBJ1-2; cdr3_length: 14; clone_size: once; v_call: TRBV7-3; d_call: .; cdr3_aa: CASSPSHGETGYTF; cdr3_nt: TGTGCCAGCAGCCCGTCACATGGGGAGACTGGCTACACCTTC
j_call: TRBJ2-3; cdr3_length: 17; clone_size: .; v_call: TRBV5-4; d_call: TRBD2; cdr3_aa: CASSPVAGEGGTDTQYF; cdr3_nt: TGTGCCAGCAGCCCTGTAGCGGGAGAAGGGGGCACAGATACGCAGTATTTT
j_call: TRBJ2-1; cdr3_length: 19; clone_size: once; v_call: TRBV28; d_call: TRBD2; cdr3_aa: CASTGTSGSALSSYNEQFF; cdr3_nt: TGTGCCAGCACCGGGACTAGCGGGAGTGCCTTGAGCTCCTACAATGAGCAGTTCTTC
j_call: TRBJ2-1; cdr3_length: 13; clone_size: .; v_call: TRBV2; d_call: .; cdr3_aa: CASKRVSLNEQFF; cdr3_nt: TGTGCCAGCAAGAGGGTCTCCCTCAATGAGCAGTTCTTC
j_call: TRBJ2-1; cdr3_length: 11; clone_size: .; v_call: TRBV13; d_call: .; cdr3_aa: CASSYDNEQFF; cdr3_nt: TGTGCCAGCAGCTACGACAATGAGCAGTTCTTC
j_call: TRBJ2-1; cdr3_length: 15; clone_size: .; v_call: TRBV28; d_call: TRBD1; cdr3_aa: CASSSGQGARNEQFF; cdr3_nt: TGTGCCAGCAGTTCGGGACAGGGGGCAAGGAATGAGCAGTTCTTC
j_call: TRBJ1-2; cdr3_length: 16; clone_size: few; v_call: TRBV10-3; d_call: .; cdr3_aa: CAISNYGGARNHGYTF; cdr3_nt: TGTGCCATCAGTAACTACGGGGGCGCGCGGAACCATGGCTACACCTTC
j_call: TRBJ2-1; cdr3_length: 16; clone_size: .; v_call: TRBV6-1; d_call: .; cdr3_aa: CASSENTPGLYNEQFF; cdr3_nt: TGTGCCAGCAGTGAAAACACGCCGGGACTGTACAATGAGCAGTTCTTC
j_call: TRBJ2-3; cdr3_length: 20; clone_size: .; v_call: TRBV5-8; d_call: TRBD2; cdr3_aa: CASSLEFGTSAYKGTDTQYF; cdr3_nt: TGTGCCAGCAGCTTGGAGTTTGGGACTAGCGCCTACAAGGGCACAGATACGCAGTATTTT